This TCR beta chain was identified during a study of identical twins. V lost 0 bases and J 7 bases, leaving 20 bases between the germline ends. This CDR3 has 17 amino acids. CDR1 is SGHRS and CDR2 is YFSETQ in the germline V gene. Via MiXCR, TCRdb re-called the 5' RACE reads, giving one row per CDR3 protein. The sample has about 470,000 distinct CDR3 sequences, around 24% seen once. A further study also used this sample, focusing on T cells expressing NK-cell markers.

V gene TRBV5-1 combines with J gene TRBJ2-1; perhaps TRBD2 as D (6 bases). This TCR came from a woman under 30 in good health. Sequenced: CD4+ T cells sorted from blood. The CDR3 spells CASSLDGDGRGGNEQFF. The CDR3 nucleotides are TGCGCCAGCAGCTTGGATGGGGACGGGAGAGGTGGAAATGAGCAGTTCTTC.